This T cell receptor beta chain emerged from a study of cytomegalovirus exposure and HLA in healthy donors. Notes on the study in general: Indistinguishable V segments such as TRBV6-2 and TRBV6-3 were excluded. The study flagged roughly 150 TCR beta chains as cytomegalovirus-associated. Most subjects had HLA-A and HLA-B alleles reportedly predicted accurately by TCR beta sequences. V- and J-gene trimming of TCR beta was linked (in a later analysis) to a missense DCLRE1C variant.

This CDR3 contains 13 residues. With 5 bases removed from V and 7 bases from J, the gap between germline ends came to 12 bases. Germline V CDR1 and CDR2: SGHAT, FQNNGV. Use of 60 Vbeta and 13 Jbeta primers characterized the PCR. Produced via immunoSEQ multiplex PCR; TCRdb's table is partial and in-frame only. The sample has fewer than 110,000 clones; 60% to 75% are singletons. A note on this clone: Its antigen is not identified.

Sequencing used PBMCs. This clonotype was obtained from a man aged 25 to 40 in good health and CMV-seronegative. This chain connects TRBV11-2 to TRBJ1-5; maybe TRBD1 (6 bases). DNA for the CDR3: TGTGCCAGCAGCGTCGGACAGAACCAGCCCCAGCATTTT. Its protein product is CASSVGQNQPQHF.